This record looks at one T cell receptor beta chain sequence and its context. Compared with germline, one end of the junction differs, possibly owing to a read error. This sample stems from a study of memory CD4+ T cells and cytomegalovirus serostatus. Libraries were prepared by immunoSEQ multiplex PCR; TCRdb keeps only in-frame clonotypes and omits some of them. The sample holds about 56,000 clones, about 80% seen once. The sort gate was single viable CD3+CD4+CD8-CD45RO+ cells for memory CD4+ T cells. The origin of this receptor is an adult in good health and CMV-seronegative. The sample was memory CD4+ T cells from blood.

The CDR3 coding sequence is TGTGCTAGCAGCTTAACGGGACAGGCGAGTGAGCAGTTCTTC. Residues: CASSLTGQASEQFF. This chain connects TRBV7-7 to TRBJ2-1, with 8 bases identical to TRBD1. The CDR3 has 14 amino acids. Germline V gene lookup returns CDR1 SSHAT and CDR2 FNYEAQ (reference sequence).